The next 8 T cell receptor beta chains were all read from a single sample in a study of T-cell memory formation after mild COVID-19. Each CDR3 protein gets one entry after TCRdb re-called the 5' RACE reads with MiXCR. The sample includes 30,000 to 45,000 distinct CDR3 sequences, 9.5% to 12% of them seen just once. Material: PBMCs or a T cell subset sorted from them (not recorded which). The receptors here all came from a man aged 18 to 29 who had mild COVID-19 (a few samples of this study predate the infection). Cell type and time point are not known.

At least ten counts were recorded for this clonotype. The V and J genes are TRBV4-3 and TRBJ1-2; D gene uncertain. Germline values: CDR1 LGHNA, CDR2 YSLEER. The CDR3 spans 16 residues. V shed 5 bases and J shed 0 bases, with 16 bases lying between them. The CDR3: CASSYSREDANYGYTF. The CDR3 bases are TGCGCCAGCAGCTATTCTCGGGAGGATGCTAACTATGGCTACACCTTC.

Ten or more counts support this clonotype. This chain links TRBV4-3 with TRBJ2-7; D tentatively fits TRBD1 or TRBD2 (5 bases each). The V gene lost 3 bases and the J gene lost 6 bases, with 12 bases spanning the gap. CDR3 size: 13 residues. CDR1 and CDR2 from the germline V gene are LGHNA and YSLEER. This chain's CDR3 is CASSHLGTGEQYF. CDR3 bases: TGCGCCAGCAGCCACCTCGGGACCGGCGAGCAGTACTTC.

This clonotype was picked up many times. V and J are TRBV11-2 and TRBJ2-5; TRBD2 matches 9 bases. Per germline, CDR1 SGHAT and CDR2 FQNNGV. This CDR3 contains 16 residues. V gave up 1 base and J gave up 5 bases; unmatched junction bases: 8. Here the CDR3 reads CASSLGGGGDSETQYF. Written as DNA, the CDR3 is TGTGCCAGCAGCTTAGGCGGCGGGGGGGACTCTGAGACCCAGTACTTC.

This clonotype was found many times. The chain combines TRBV7-3 with TRBJ2-3; tentatively, D is TRBD2 (6 bases). Germline V CDR1 and CDR2: SGHTA, FQGTGA. The germline V and J ends were trimmed by 1 base and 3 bases, with 8 bases remaining between them. The CDR3 length is 14 residues. The CDR3 sequence: CASSLIAGTDTQYF. DNA of the CDR3: TGTGCCAGCAGCTTAATCGCGGGAACAGATACGCAGTATTTT.

Ten or more counts support this clonotype. The chain carries TRBV11-2 and TRBJ2-1; 16 nucleotides agree with TRBD2. Germline CDR1 and CDR2: SGHAT and FQNNGV. Trimming at V came to 4 bases and at J to 13 bases, leaving 4 bases not matched to a gene. The CDR3 is 14 amino acids. This CDR3 reads CASSSGLAGGPQFF. The DNA for the CDR3 is TGTGCCAGCAGCTCGGGACTAGCGGGGGGGCCTCAGTTCTTC.

V and J are TRBV6-2 or TRBV6-3 and TRBJ2-1; 9 bases agree with TRBD2. The CDR3 loop spans 18 amino acids. The junction had 15 bases not matched to a gene; V was cut back by 3 bases and J by 6 bases. In germline, CDR1 is MNHEY, CDR2 SVGEGT. The chain's CDR3 is CASSYSSFRGRGGNEQFF. The CDR3 DNA is TGTGCCAGCAGTTATTCGTCCTTCCGCGGGAGGGGCGGCAATGAGCAGTTCTTC.

This clonotype has a count of ten or more. The rearrangement joins TRBV14 to TRBJ1-6; no reliable D call. Germline V CDR1 and CDR2: SGHDN, FVKESK. The CDR3 extends over 14 amino acids. V was shortened by 1 base and J by 10 bases, with 11 bases between the two germline ends. CDR3 nucleotide sequence: TGTGCCAGCAGCCAAGGAAGGGAGTACTCACCCCTCCACTTT. This encodes CASSQGREYSPLHF.

This clonotype was recorded at least ten times. The chain couples TRBV4-3 to TRBJ1-1; TRBD1 might be the D (6 bases). Trimming stripped 1 base from V and 2 bases from J, with 14 bases between. CDR1 LGHNA and CDR2 YSLEER come from the germline V gene. This CDR3 has 16 residues. This CDR3 is CASSQGVGQSNTEAFF. CDR3 nucleotide sequence: TGCGCCAGCAGCCAAGGAGTAGGACAGAGTAACACTGAAGCTTTCTTT.